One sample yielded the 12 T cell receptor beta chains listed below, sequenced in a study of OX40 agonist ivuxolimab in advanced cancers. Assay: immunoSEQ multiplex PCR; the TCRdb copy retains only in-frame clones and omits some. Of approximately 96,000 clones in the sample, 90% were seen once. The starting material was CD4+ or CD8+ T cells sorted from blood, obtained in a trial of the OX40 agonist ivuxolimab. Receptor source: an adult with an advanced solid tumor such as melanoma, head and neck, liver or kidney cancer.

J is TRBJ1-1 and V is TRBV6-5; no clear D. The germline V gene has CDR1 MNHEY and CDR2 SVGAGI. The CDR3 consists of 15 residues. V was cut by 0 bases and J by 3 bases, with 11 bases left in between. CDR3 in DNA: TGTGCCAGCAGTTACTCGATTCGGCTCCACACTGAAGCTTTCTTT. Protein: CASSYSIRLHTEAFF.

The CDR3 region is CASSRGGEGTEAFF. The CDR3 DNA reads TGTGCCAGCAGCCGAGGGGGCGAAGGCACTGAAGCTTTCTTT. This chain links TRBV11-3 with TRBJ1-1; the match to TRBD1 covers 7 bases. The CDR3 consists of 14 residues. V was pared by 5 bases and J by 4 bases, with 7 bases of the junction left unmatched. Germline CDR1 reads SGHNT; CDR2 reads YENEEA.

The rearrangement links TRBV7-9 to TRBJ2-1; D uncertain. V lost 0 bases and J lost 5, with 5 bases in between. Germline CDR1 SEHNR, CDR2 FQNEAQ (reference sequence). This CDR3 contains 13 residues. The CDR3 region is CASSLAGNNEQFF. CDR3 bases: TGTGCCAGCAGCTTAGCGGGAAACAATGAGCAGTTCTTC.

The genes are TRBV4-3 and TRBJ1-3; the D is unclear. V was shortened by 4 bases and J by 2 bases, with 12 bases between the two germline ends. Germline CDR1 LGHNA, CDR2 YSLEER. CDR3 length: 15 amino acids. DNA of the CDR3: TGCGCCAGCAGCCCCGCACTAGAGGCTGGAAACACCATATATTTT. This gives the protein CASSPALEAGNTIYF.

The CDR3 sequence: CASSNRANQPQHF. The DNA for the CDR3 is TGTGCCAGCAGTAACAGGGCCAATCAGCCCCAGCATTTT. This chain links TRBV6-5 with TRBJ1-5, with D perhaps TRBD1 (6 bases). The CDR3 runs 13 residues. V lost 5 bases and J 3 bases, leaving 8 bases between the germline ends. From germline, CDR1 is MNHEY and CDR2 SVGAGI.

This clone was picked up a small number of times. CDR3 coding DNA: TGTGCCAGCAACCCTCGAGGGTTCGAGGGCTACACCTTC. This encodes CASNPRGFEGYTF. V gene TRBV2 combines with J gene TRBJ1-2; D remains unclear. The germline CDR1 and CDR2 sequences are SNHLY and FYNNEI. CDR3 length: 13 residues. The germline V and J ends were trimmed by 7 bases and 8 bases, with 17 bases remaining between them.

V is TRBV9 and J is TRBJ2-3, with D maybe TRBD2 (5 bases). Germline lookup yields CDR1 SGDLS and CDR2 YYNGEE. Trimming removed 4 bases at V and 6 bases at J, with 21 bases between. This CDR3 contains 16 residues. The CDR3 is CASSPHAPSGRDTQYF. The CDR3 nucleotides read TGTGCCAGCAGCCCTCATGCACCCAGCGGCCGGGATACGCAGTATTTT.

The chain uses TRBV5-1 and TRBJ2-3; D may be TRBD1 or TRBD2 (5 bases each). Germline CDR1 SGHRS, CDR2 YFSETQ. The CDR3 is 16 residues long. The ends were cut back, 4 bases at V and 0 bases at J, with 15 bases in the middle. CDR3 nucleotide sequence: TGCGCCAGCAGCCCGGGGCAGAGCTCTAGCACAGATACGCAGTATTTT. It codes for CASSPGQSSSTDTQYF.

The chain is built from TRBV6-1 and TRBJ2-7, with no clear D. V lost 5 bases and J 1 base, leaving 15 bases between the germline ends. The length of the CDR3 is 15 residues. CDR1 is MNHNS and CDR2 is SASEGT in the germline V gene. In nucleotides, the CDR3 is TGTGCCAGCAGTCCTTCTGGCTTCAGGTCCTACGAGCAGTACTTC. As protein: CASSPSGFRSYEQYF.

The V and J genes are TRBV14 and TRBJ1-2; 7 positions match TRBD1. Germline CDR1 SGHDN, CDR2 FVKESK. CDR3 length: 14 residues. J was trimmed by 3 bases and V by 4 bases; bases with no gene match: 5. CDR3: CASSPRQGYYGYTF. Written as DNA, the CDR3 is TGTGCCAGCAGCCCAAGACAGGGTTACTATGGCTACACCTTC.

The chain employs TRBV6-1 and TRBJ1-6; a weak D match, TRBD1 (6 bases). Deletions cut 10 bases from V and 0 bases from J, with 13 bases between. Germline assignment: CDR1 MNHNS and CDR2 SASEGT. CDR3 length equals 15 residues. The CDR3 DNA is TGTGCCACCGATACAGGGAGCTCCTATAATTCACCCCTCCACTTT. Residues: CATDTGSSYNSPLHF.

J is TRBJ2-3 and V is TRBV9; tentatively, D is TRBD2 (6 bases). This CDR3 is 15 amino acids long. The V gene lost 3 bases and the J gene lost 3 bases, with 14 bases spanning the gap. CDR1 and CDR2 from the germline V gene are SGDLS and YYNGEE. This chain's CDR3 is CASSGPGLATDTQYF. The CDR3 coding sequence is TGTGCCAGCAGCGGGCCGGGACTTGCGACAGATACGCAGTATTTT.